Following are 21 T cell receptor beta chains from one sample sequenced in a study of tumor-infiltrating lymphocytes in primary liver carcinoma. RNA isolated from unsorted whole blood supplied the blood RNA, with germline DNA also extracted. Starting material of 450 to 500 ng total RNA yielded TCR beta cDNA via a constant-region primer. Sequencing libraries for TCR beta derived from three nested multiplex PCR rounds that used slightly modified ARM-PCR. Rounds one and two of PCR, each of about 10 cycles, were primed with TRBV1-TRBV30 forward primers and a C-beta reverse primer. TCRdb used MiXCR to reprocess the multiplex PCR reads, holding one entry per CDR3 protein. The sample includes about 310,000 distinct CDR3 sequences, approximately 58% of them seen just once. Sequenced: peripheral blood. The receptor source for this set is a woman younger than 45 with primary liver carcinoma and hepatitis B virus infection.

Points on this clonotype: A read error may account for a junction end that differs from germline. The chain uses TRBV4-2 and TRBJ2-3; the D is unclear. The length of the CDR3 is 13 residues. Germline V gene data show CDR1 as LGHNA and CDR2 as YNFKEQ. The CDR3: CASTNTVADRQYF. The DNA for the CDR3 is TGTGCCAGCACCAACACCGTTGCAGATAGGCAGTATTTT.

Comment on this clonotype: This sequence may be a read error, since a much larger clone differs from it by one base. The V and J genes are TRBV12-3 or TRBV12-4 and TRBJ2-7, with 7 nucleotides matching TRBD1. Trimming took 6 bases from V and 1 from J; bases not matched to a gene: 3. This CDR3 has 13 amino acids. The CDR3: CASRLGQSYEQYF. DNA for the CDR3: TGTGCCAGCAGACTGGGACAGTCCTACGAGCAGTACTTC.

This clonotype occurred a few times. A much larger clone differs by one base, so this may be a read error. The CDR3 region is CASSVSTSYRTQYF. CDR3 coding DNA: TGTGCCAGCAGTGTCTCGACTAGTTATAGAACCCAGTACTTC. J is TRBJ2-5 and V is TRBV6-5; perhaps TRBD2 as D (6 bases). The CDR3 is made up of 14 amino acids. Germline V gene sequence: CDR1 MNHEY, CDR2 SVGAGI. V shed 5 bases and J shed 8 bases, with 18 bases lying between them.

The V gene is TRBV6-5, the J gene TRBJ2-7, with TRBD2 as a possible D gene (5 bases). This CDR3 spans 13 amino acids. V lost 0 bases and J lost 9, with 12 bases in between. Germline V CDR1 and CDR2: MNHEY, SVGAGI. This chain's CDR3 is CASSYSGSGRQYF. CDR3 nucleotide sequence: TGTGCCAGCAGTTACTCGGGGTCGGGGAGGCAGTACTTC.

This clonotype has ten or more counts. The chain employs TRBV4-3 and TRBJ2-1; 11 bases are a match to TRBD2. With V trimmed by 0 bases and J by 2 bases, 6 bases remained unmatched. This CDR3 has 18 residues. Germline V CDR1 and CDR2: LGHNA, YSLEER. CDR3 sequence: CASSQDPTSGTTYNEQFF. The CDR3 DNA follows: TGCGCCAGCAGCCAAGATCCGACTAGCGGGACAACCTACAATGAGCAGTTCTTC.

Concerning this clonotype: A clone one base away is much larger, so this may be a read error. This chain's CDR3 is CSVVQAGLTDEQYF. The CDR3 bases are TGCAGCGTTGTTCAAGCGGGTCTTACCGACGAGCAGTACTTC. The V call is TRBV29-1, the J call TRBJ2-7, with D tentatively TRBD2 (6 bases). Germline V gene sequence: CDR1 SQVTM, CDR2 ANQGSEA. V lost 4 bases and J lost 5, with 18 bases in between. This CDR3 is 14 amino acids long.

A note on this clonotype: The final CDR3 position lacks the conserved phenylalanine or tryptophan, pointing to a likely read error. The genes are TRBV4-1 and TRBJ2-2; D might be TRBD1 (6 bases). The CDR3 extends over 14 amino acids. Looked up from germline, CDR1 is MGHRA and CDR2 is YSYEKL. The CDR3 nucleotides are TGCGCTAGCAGCCAAGATTCAGGGGTTGAGGAGCTGTTTCTT. It is translated as CASSQDSGVEELFL.

The V and J genes are TRBV5-5 and TRBJ2-7, with TRBD2 matching 14 bases. The V and J ends lost 3 bases and 0 bases, in that order; junction bases with no gene match: 5. The CDR3 is 17 amino acids. Germline CDR1 is SGHKS and CDR2 is YYEKEE (reference sequence). CDR3 nucleotides: TGTGCCAGCAGCTGGGGACTAGCGGGAGTCCTCTCCTACGAGCAGTACTTC. It codes for CASSWGLAGVLSYEQYF. Filled out from reference TRBV5-5 and TRBJ2-7, the complete variable domain reads DAGVTQSPTHLIKTRGQQVTLRCSPISGHKSVSWYQQVLGQGPQFIFQYYEKEERGRGNFPDRFSARQFPNYSSELNVNALLLGDSALYLCASSWGLAGVLSYEQYFGPGTRLTVT.

In regard to this clonotype: A much larger clone sits a single nucleotide away, making a read error possible. The DNA of the CDR3 is TGTGCCAGCAGTACCGCTCGGCCAGGGGGCACCTATGTCTACACCTTC. Translation gives CASSTARPGGTYVYTF. The V gene is TRBV12-3 or TRBV12-4, the J gene TRBJ1-2; 8 bases line up with TRBD1. The CDR3 contains 16 residues.

CDR3: CASSLGWTEAFF. Here the CDR3 DNA reads TGTGCCAGCAGCTTAGGGTGGACTGAAGCTTTCTTT. V usage is TRBV7-9 and J usage is TRBJ1-1; D not certain. The V and J ends lost 1 base and 5 bases respectively, with 5 bases between them. The V gene's germline CDR1 is SEHNR and CDR2 FQNEAQ (reference sequence). The CDR3 totals 12 residues.

This clonotype has more than one count but fewer than ten. The chain couples TRBV12-3 or TRBV12-4 to TRBJ2-7, with D unresolved. CDR3 length: 13 residues. Between the trimmed V and J ends, which lost 0 bases and 4 bases, there was a span of 7 bases. This chain's CDR3 is CASSLAVGYEQYF. CDR3 nucleotide sequence: TGTGCCAGCAGTTTAGCGGTGGGTTACGAGCAGTACTTC.

This clonotype was found once. A much larger clone is a single base away; this may be a read error. The chain uses TRBV12-3 or TRBV12-4 and TRBJ1-5; D might be TRBD1 (5 bases). The length of the CDR3 is 14 residues. CDR3: CVSSSPGGNQPQHF. CDR3 sequence (DNA): TGTGTCAGCAGTTCCCCGGGGGGCAATCAGCCCCAGCATTTT.

Turning to this clonotype: A clone one base away is much larger, so this may be a read error. The rearrangement links TRBV6-5 to TRBJ1-2; D is ambiguous. This CDR3 has 14 amino acids. Trimming took 0 bases from V and 3 from J, leaving 8 bases between them. Germline V CDR1 and CDR2: MNHEY, SVGAGI. Here the CDR3 reads CASSYSKVHYGYTF. Here the CDR3 DNA reads TGTGCCAGCAGTTACTCGAAGGTGCACTATGGCTACACCTTC.

With respect to this clonotype: Here the CDR3 omits its conserved ending phenylalanine or tryptophan, so a read error is the likely source. In DNA, the CDR3 is TGTGCCAGCAGTGAAACTAGGACTAGCGGGAGGGTTCGGGAACAGTTCGTC. It codes for CASSETRTSGRVREQFV. This chain connects TRBV6-1 to TRBJ2-1; 15 bases line up with TRBD2. Germline V CDR1 and CDR2: MNHNS, SASEGT. With V trimmed by 2 bases and J by 13 bases, 12 bases remained unmatched. CDR3 length: 17 residues.

This clonotype has at least ten counts. The rearrangement joins TRBV11-3 to TRBJ2-3; TRBD2 agrees at 9 bases. Germline values: CDR1 SGHNT, CDR2 YENEEA. V trimming: 5 bases; J trimming: 4 bases; junction bases outside the gene matches: 10. The CDR3 extends over 16 amino acids. CDR3 loop: CASSPGTSTFSDTQYF. The CDR3, as DNA: TGTGCCAGCAGCCCCGGGACTAGCACTTTCTCAGATACGCAGTATTTT.

As concerns this clonotype: The CDR3 does not close with the conserved phenylalanine or tryptophan, likely indicating a read error. The V and J genes are TRBV4-1 and TRBJ1-2; maybe TRBD1 (6 bases). The V gene lost 0 bases and the J gene lost 4 bases, with 15 bases spanning the gap. The CDR3 sequence is 16 residues long. Germline lookup yields CDR1 MGHRA and CDR2 YSYEKL. CDR3 DNA: TGCGCCAGCAGCCAAGAGCTGGGACAAATCTCCTATGGCTACACCTTA. Protein: CASSQELGQISYGYTL.

The chain is built from TRBV19 and TRBJ2-6; tentative D call: TRBD1 (6 bases). Trimming shortened V by 8 bases and J by 2 bases, and 10 bases separated the two germline ends. The CDR3 extends over 14 amino acids. Germline CDR1 LNHDA, CDR2 SQIVND (reference sequence). The CDR3 sequence: CASRYRAGANVLTF. Here the CDR3 DNA reads TGTGCCAGTCGCTACAGGGCTGGGGCCAACGTCCTGACTTTC.

On this clonotype: A much more abundant neighbour one base away suggests this may be a read error. The chain carries TRBV29-1 and TRBJ2-7; the D is unclear. Germline values: CDR1 SQVTM, CDR2 ANQGSEA. This CDR3 spans 13 amino acids. CDR3 loop: CSVQRTNSYEHYF. CDR3 nucleotide sequence: TGCAGCGTTCAGCGAACCAACTCCTACGAGCACTACTTC.

For this clonotype: At one boundary the junction diverges from the germline segment, which might be a read error. The chain carries TRBV4-3 and TRBJ2-5; 7 nucleotides line up with TRBD1. The CDR3 covers 13 residues. The germline gives CDR1 LGHNA, CDR2 YSLEER. The CDR3 is CANSQERTGTQYF. As DNA, the CDR3 is TGCGCCAACAGCCAGGAGAGGACAGGGACCCAGTACTTC.

Points on this clonotype: A read error may be the cause here, since a much bigger clone is one base away. The chain links TRBV11-2 to TRBJ1-2; D is unclear. The V end was cut by 0 bases, the J end by 6 bases, with 8 bases between. Germline V gives CDR1 SGHAT, CDR2 FQNNGV. The CDR3 totals 13 residues. The CDR3 nucleotides are TGTGCCAGCAGCTTAGAGGGGAACCATGGCTACACCTTC. Residues: CASSLEGNHGYTF.

At least ten counts were recorded for this clonotype. The chain is built from TRBV5-5 and TRBJ1-2; no reliable D call. The V end was cut by 4 bases, the J end by 6 bases, with 13 bases between. CDR1 and CDR2 (germline): SGHKS, YYEKEE (reference sequence). The CDR3 consists of 13 residues. In DNA form, the CDR3 reads TGTGCCAGCAGCCTGAGGATTCGTGATGGCTACACCTTC. It codes for CASSLRIRDGYTF.